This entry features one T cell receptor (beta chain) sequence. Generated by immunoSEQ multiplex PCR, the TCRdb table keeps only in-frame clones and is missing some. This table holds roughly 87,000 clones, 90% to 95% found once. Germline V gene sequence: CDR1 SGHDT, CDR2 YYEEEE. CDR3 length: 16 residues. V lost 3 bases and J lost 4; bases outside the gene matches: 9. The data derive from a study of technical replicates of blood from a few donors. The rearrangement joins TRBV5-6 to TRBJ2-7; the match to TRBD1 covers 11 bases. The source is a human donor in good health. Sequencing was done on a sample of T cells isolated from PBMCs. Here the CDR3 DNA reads TGTGCCAGCAGCTCCCCTGGACAGGGGGCGAAGTACGAGCAGTACTTC. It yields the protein CASSSPGQGAKYEQYF.